A single T cell receptor beta chain is shown here with its context. The assay was immunoSEQ multiplex PCR, and TCRdb's table has in-frame clones only and misses some. The sample lists 240,000 or so clones, about 92% occurring once. From germline, CDR1 is SGHRS and CDR2 YFSETQ. The CDR3 runs 14 residues. V trimming: 4 bases; J trimming: 4 bases; junction bases outside the gene matches: 4. This specimen belongs to a study of T cell responses to AZD1222 COVID-19 vaccine. Sample: peripheral blood, taken on day 0 of AZD1222 vaccination. The clonotype originates from an adult in good health. The chain couples TRBV5-1 to TRBJ2-5; 10 bases are shared with TRBD2. The CDR3 DNA follows: TGCGCCAGCAGCGACACTAGCGGGGCAGAGACCCAGTACTTC. Its translation is CASSDTSGAETQYF. Full variable domain (outside the CDR3, taken from reference TRBV5-1 and TRBJ2-5): KAGVTQTPRYLIKTRGQQVTLSCSPISGHRSVSWYQQTPGQGLQFLFEYFSETQRNKGNFPGRFSGRQFSNSRSEMNVSTLELGDSALYLCASSDTSGAETQYFGPGTRLLVL.